Listed below are T cell receptor beta chains from one sample, sequenced in a study of radiation and T cells in renal cell carcinoma. Profiled with immunoSEQ multiplex PCR; TCRdb holds only in-frame clones, not every one. Of 150,000 or so clones in the sample, 88% were seen once. The source was blood, collected from a patient whose treatment included radiotherapy and nephrectomy. The receptor source for this set is a woman aged 70-85 years with renal cell carcinoma. Each CDR3 is given with its conserved first and last residue. The D gene is left open where the match is weak. Not all rows give a size; the values are once, few, many and, for expanded clones, a class.

clone size | J gene | V gene | D gene | CDR3 protein | CDR3 DNA
. | TRBJ2-5 | TRBV5-6 | . | CASSLATGRVETQYF | TGTGCCAGCAGCTTGGCGACAGGAAGGGTAGAGACCCAGTACTTC
. | TRBJ2-7 | TRBV5-6 | . | CASSFRAPPPHSYEQYF | TGTGCCAGCAGCTTCCGGGCCCCTCCACCCCATTCCTACGAGCAGTACTTC
. | TRBJ2-3 | TRBV27 | TRBD1 | CASSPEAGQGAGDTQYF | TGTGCCAGCAGCCCAGAGGCGGGACAGGGGGCTGGAGATACGCAGTATTTT
. | TRBJ1-6 | TRBV9 | . | CASRGGGLSSYNSPLHF | TGTGCCAGCAGAGGGGGGGGACTAAGCTCCTATAATTCACCCCTCCACTTT
. | TRBJ2-7 | TRBV14 | TRBD1 | CASSQGRGQGSYEQYF | TGTGCCAGCAGCCAAGGTAGGGGACAGGGGTCCTACGAGCAGTACTTC
. | TRBJ2-3 | TRBV5-5 | TRBD1 | CASSTLTGSADTQYF | TGTGCCAGCAGCACTCTGACAGGGTCGGCAGATACGCAGTATTTT
. | TRBJ2-7 | TRBV19 | TRBD1 | CASSPGTGPYEQYF | TGTGCCAGTAGTCCCGGGACAGGGCCCTACGAGCAGTACTTC
. | TRBJ2-2 | TRBV27 | TRBD1 | CASSLWGQKYTGELFF | TGTGCCAGCAGTTTATGGGGACAGAAATACACCGGGGAGCTGTTTTTT
. | TRBJ1-4 | TRBV11-2 | . | CASRQRVSGRATNEKLFF | TGTGCCAGCAGACAAAGGGTTTCAGGTCGTGCAACTAATGAAAAACTGTTTTTT
. | TRBJ2-7 | TRBV4-1 | . | CASSQEEGRTYEQYF | TGCGCCAGCAGCCAAGAAGAAGGCAGAACCTACGAGCAGTACTTC
few | TRBJ1-5 | TRBV19 | . | CASSPQVGNQPQHF | TGTGCCAGTAGCCCACAGGTAGGCAATCAGCCCCAGCATTTT